These 8 T cell receptor beta chains were sequenced from one sample in a study of shared clonotypes between healthy human individuals. The data were produced by immunoSEQ multiplex PCR, yet TCRdb's version contains in-frame clones alone and is incomplete. The sample carries about 2 million clones, 85% to 95% recorded once. The sequencing input was naive CD4+ T cells sorted from blood. The subset: CD45RA+ positively selected. Receptor source: a man aged 18 to 29 in good health.

The chain recombines TRBV2 with TRBJ1-5, with D tentatively TRBD1 (6 bases). Trimming removed 4 bases at V and 3 bases at J, with 10 bases between. This CDR3 has 14 amino acids. Germline CDR1 is SNHLY and CDR2 is FYNNEI. Here the CDR3 reads CASSVDSYNQPQHF. The CDR3 nucleotides read TGTGCCAGCAGTGTGGACAGCTACAATCAGCCCCAGCATTTT.

The chain joins TRBV6-1 to TRBJ2-6, with D unclear. Germline CDR1 MNHNS, CDR2 SASEGT. The V gene lost 7 bases and the J gene lost 0 bases, with 4 bases spanning the gap. The CDR3 runs to 13 residues. In DNA, the CDR3 is TGTGCCAGCACGGACTCTGGGGCCAACGTCCTGACTTTC. Its translation is CASTDSGANVLTF.

The chain carries TRBV7-2 and TRBJ2-7; 7 nucleotides match TRBD2. J was trimmed by 4 bases and V by 1 base; bases with no gene match: 7. The length of the CDR3 is 15 residues. CDR1 is SGHTA and CDR2 is FQGNSA in the germline V gene. CDR3 sequence: CASSLEVRTSYEQYF. CDR3 DNA sequence: TGTGCCAGCAGCTTAGAGGTTCGGACTAGTTACGAGCAGTACTTC.

This sequence joins TRBV5-1 and TRBJ1-1; D is possibly TRBD1 (6 bases). V lost 3 bases and J 4 bases, leaving 10 bases between the germline ends. The CDR3 loop spans 13 amino acids. In germline, CDR1 is SGHRS, CDR2 YFSETQ. DNA of the CDR3: TGCGCCAGCAGCTCCAGCAGGGGCACTGAAGCTTTCTTT. Translating gives CASSSSRGTEAFF.

The V gene is TRBV6-4, the J gene TRBJ2-2; 10 positions agree with TRBD2. This CDR3 is built from 18 residues. The V and J ends lost 3 bases and 2 bases, in that order; junction bases with no gene match: 9. CDR1 and CDR2 (germline): MRHNA, SNTAGT. The CDR3 DNA reads TGTGCCAGCAGTGAACAAGCCGGACTAGCGGCCAACACCGGGGAGCTGTTTTTT. It specifies CASSEQAGLAANTGELFF.

The rearrangement links TRBV30 to TRBJ2-7; 12 bases map to TRBD2. This CDR3 has 15 amino acids. Germline values: CDR1 GTSNPN, CDR2 SVGIG (reference sequence). With V trimmed by 0 bases and J by 3 bases, 3 bases remained unmatched. CDR3 DNA: TGTGCCTGGAGTGTCGGACTAGCGGGAATCTACGAGCAGTACTTC. Amino acid sequence: CAWSVGLAGIYEQYF.

This clone is a singleton in its sample. The V and J genes are TRBV2 and TRBJ1-4; D is undetermined. CDR3 length: 11 amino acids. CDR1 SNHLY and CDR2 FYNNEI come from the germline V gene. Trimming cost V 10 bases and J 0 bases, with 3 bases left between them. This chain's CDR3 is CATATNEKLFF. The CDR3 bases are TGTGCCACCGCAACTAATGAAAAACTGTTTTTT. The full variable domain, in which reference TRBV2 and TRBJ1-4 provide the parts outside the CDR3, is EPEVTQTPSHQVTQMGQEVILRCVPISNHLYFYWYRQILGQKVEFLVSFYNNEISEKSEIFDDQFSVERPDGSNFTLKIRSTKLEDSAMYFCATATNEKLFFGSGTQLSVL.

This clone showed up just once. At one boundary the junction diverges from the germline segment, which might be a read error. The sample carries other DNA sequences with the same CDR3. J is TRBJ1-1 and V is TRBV5-1; D is unresolved. CDR1 SGHRS and CDR2 YFSETQ come from the germline V gene. The CDR3 spans 13 residues. The CDR3 reads CASSLLINTEAFF. In nucleotides, the CDR3 is TGTGCCAGCAGCTTGTTAATTAACACTGAAGCTTTCTTT.